Following are 8 T cell receptor beta chains from one sample sequenced in a study of CD8+ T cells in alopecia areata. Sequencing relied on a cDNA template that was reverse transcribed from extracted RNA. TCRdb's copy holds only in-frame clones and misses some; the assay was immunoSEQ multiplex PCR. The data contain roughly 150,000 clones, around 50% of them seen just once; the ten biggest clones take up 15% to 20%. The source was CD8+ T cells sorted from blood, collected at week 0. The receptors shown here come from a human donor with alopecia areata.

J is TRBJ1-1 and V is TRBV4-3; no reliable D call. The CDR3 contains 15 residues. Trimming removed 3 bases from V and 5 bases from J, with 16 bases in between. Germline-derived CDR1 and CDR2 are LGHNA and YSLEER. CDR3 nucleotide sequence: TGCGCCAGCAGCCAGTCAGTACGCAGTAGGACTGAAGCTTTCTTT. Protein product: CASSQSVRSRTEAFF.

This chain connects TRBV27 to TRBJ2-7; D unresolved. This CDR3 comprises 14 residues. V lost 5 bases, J lost 2 bases, and 13 bases lay in between. Germline CDR1 MNHEY, CDR2 SMNVEV (reference sequence). This CDR3 reads CASSKDGSPYEQYF. As DNA, the CDR3 is TGTGCCAGCAGTAAGGACGGTAGCCCCTACGAGCAGTACTTC.

The chain carries TRBV27 and TRBJ2-5; no clear D. V was cut by 0 bases and J by 0 bases, with 2 bases left in between. The CDR3 covers 13 residues. Per germline, CDR1 MNHEY and CDR2 SMNVEV (reference sequence). In DNA, the CDR3 is TGTGCCAGCAGTTTATCCCACCAAGAGACCCAGTACTTC. Translated: CASSLSHQETQYF.

The chain uses TRBV2 and TRBJ2-7; 9 bases match TRBD2. Germline V CDR1 and CDR2: SNHLY, FYNNEI. The CDR3 contains 16 residues. V gave up 1 base and J gave up 2 bases; unmatched junction bases: 6. This chain's CDR3 is CASSEEVAGAPYEQYF. The CDR3 region has the DNA TGTGCCAGCAGTGAAGAGGTAGCGGGGGCACCCTACGAGCAGTACTTC.

For this clone: At the DNA level, this CDR3 is encoded by other sequences in the same sample as well. This chain connects TRBV19 to TRBJ1-1; D not resolved. Trimming cost V 4 bases and J 4 bases, with 4 bases left between them. Germline values: CDR1 LNHDA, CDR2 SQIVND (reference sequence). The CDR3 is 11 amino acids. The CDR3 is CASSTGTEAFF. CDR3 nucleotides: TGTGCCAGTAGTACCGGCACTGAAGCTTTCTTT.

The rearrangement joins TRBV7-2 to TRBJ2-7; D is uncertain. Germline-derived CDR1 and CDR2 are SGHTA and FQGNSA. The CDR3 consists of 14 residues. V shed 2 bases and J shed 4 bases, with 12 bases lying between them. The CDR3 DNA reads TGTGCCAGCAGCTTAAACCTGGGCGTGTACGAGCAGTACTTC. Translating gives CASSLNLGVYEQYF. Full variable domain (outside the CDR3, taken from reference TRBV7-2 and TRBJ2-7): GAGVSQSPSNKVTEKGKDVELRCDPISGHTALYWYRQSLGQGLEFLIYFQGNSAPDKSGLPSDRFSAERTGGSVSTLTIQRTQQEDSAVYLCASSLNLGVYEQYFGPGTRLTVT.

The genes are TRBV9 and TRBJ2-1; TRBD2 aligns across 7 bases. Germline V gene lookup returns CDR1 SGDLS and CDR2 YYNGEE. Unmatched junction bases numbered 3, after V lost 1 base and J lost 2 bases. This CDR3 contains 15 residues. The CDR3 coding sequence is TGTGCCAGCAGCGTAACCGGGACTACCTACAATGAGCAGTTCTTC. Its protein product is CASSVTGTTYNEQFF.

V and J are TRBV27 and TRBJ1-5; D gene unclear. Trimming left V 6 bases short and J 4 bases short, with 13 bases between. This CDR3 region has 14 residues. The germline V gene has CDR1 MNHEY and CDR2 SMNVEV (reference sequence). The DNA of the CDR3 is TGTGCCAGCAGCTCCCTCCAGAGGAATCAGCCCCAGCATTTT. It translates to CASSSLQRNQPQHF.